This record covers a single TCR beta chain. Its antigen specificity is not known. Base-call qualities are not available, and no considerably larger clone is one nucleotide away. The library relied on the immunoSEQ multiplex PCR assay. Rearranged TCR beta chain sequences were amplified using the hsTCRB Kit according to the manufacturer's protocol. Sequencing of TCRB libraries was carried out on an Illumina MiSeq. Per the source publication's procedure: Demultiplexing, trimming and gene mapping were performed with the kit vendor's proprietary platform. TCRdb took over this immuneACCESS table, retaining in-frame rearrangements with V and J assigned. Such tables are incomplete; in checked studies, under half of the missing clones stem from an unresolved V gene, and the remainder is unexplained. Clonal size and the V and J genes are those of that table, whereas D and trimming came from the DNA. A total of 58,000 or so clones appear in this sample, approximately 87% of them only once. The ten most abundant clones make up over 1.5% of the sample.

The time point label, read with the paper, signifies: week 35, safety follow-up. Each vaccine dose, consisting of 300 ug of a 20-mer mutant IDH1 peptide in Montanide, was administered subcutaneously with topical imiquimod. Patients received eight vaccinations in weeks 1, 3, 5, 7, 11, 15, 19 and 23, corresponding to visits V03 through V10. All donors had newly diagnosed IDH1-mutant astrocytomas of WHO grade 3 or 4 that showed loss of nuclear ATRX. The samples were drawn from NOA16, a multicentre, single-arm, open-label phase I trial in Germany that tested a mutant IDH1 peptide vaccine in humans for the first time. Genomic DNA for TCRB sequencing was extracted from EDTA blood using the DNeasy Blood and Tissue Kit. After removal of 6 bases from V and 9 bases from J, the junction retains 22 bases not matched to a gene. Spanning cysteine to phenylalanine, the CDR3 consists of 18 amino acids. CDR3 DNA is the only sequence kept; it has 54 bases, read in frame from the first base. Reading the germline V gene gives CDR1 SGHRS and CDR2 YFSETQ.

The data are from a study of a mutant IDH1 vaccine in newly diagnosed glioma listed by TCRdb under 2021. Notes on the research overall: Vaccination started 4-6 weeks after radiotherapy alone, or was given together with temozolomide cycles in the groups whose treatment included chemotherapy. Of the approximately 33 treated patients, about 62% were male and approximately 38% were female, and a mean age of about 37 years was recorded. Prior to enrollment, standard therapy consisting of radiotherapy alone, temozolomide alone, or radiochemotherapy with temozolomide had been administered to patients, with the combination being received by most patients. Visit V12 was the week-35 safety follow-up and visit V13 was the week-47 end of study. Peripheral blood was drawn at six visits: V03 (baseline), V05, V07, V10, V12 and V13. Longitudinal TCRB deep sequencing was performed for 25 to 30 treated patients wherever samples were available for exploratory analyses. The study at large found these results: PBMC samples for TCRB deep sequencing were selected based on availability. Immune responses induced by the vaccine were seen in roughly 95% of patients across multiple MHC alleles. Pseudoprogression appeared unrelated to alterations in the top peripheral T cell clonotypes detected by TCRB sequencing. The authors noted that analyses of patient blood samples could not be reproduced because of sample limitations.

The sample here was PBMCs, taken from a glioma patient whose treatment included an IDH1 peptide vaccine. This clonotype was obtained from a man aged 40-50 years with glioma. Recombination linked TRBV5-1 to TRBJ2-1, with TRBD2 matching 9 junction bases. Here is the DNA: TGCGCCAGCACCTTAACTACGCGCGGGAGGGCCCTTGTGGGTGAGCAGTTCTTC. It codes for CASTLTTRGRALVGEQFF.